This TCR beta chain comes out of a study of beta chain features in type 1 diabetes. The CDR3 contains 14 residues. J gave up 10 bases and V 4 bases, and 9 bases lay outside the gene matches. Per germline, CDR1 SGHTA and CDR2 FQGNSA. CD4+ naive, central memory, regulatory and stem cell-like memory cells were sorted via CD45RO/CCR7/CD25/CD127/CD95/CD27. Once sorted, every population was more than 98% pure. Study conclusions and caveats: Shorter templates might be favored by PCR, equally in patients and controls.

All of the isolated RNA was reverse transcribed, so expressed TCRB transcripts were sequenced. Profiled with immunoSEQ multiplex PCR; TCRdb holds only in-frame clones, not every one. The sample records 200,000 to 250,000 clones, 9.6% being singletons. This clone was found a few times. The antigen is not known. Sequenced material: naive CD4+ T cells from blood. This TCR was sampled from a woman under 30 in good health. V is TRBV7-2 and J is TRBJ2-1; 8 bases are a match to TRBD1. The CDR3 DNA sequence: TGTGCCAGCAGCTCACTGGCAGGGGGCCGGGAGCAGTTCTTC. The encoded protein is CASSSLAGGREQFF.